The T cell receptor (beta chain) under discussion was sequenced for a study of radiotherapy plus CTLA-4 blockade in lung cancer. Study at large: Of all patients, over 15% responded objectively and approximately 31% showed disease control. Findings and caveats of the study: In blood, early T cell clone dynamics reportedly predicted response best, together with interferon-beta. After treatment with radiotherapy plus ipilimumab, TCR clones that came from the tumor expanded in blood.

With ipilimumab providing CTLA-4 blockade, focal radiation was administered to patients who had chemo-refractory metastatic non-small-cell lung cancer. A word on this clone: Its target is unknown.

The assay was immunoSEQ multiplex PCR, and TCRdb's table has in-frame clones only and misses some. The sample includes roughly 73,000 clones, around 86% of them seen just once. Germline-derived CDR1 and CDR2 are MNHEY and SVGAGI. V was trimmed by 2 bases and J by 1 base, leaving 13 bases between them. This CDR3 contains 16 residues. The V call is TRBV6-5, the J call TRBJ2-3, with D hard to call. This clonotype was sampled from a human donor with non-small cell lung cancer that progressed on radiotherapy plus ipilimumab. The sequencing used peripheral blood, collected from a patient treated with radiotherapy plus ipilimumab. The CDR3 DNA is TGTGCCAGCAGTTACAGTTTGGGAACCGGCACAGATACGCAGTATTTT. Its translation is CASSYSLGTGTDTQYF.